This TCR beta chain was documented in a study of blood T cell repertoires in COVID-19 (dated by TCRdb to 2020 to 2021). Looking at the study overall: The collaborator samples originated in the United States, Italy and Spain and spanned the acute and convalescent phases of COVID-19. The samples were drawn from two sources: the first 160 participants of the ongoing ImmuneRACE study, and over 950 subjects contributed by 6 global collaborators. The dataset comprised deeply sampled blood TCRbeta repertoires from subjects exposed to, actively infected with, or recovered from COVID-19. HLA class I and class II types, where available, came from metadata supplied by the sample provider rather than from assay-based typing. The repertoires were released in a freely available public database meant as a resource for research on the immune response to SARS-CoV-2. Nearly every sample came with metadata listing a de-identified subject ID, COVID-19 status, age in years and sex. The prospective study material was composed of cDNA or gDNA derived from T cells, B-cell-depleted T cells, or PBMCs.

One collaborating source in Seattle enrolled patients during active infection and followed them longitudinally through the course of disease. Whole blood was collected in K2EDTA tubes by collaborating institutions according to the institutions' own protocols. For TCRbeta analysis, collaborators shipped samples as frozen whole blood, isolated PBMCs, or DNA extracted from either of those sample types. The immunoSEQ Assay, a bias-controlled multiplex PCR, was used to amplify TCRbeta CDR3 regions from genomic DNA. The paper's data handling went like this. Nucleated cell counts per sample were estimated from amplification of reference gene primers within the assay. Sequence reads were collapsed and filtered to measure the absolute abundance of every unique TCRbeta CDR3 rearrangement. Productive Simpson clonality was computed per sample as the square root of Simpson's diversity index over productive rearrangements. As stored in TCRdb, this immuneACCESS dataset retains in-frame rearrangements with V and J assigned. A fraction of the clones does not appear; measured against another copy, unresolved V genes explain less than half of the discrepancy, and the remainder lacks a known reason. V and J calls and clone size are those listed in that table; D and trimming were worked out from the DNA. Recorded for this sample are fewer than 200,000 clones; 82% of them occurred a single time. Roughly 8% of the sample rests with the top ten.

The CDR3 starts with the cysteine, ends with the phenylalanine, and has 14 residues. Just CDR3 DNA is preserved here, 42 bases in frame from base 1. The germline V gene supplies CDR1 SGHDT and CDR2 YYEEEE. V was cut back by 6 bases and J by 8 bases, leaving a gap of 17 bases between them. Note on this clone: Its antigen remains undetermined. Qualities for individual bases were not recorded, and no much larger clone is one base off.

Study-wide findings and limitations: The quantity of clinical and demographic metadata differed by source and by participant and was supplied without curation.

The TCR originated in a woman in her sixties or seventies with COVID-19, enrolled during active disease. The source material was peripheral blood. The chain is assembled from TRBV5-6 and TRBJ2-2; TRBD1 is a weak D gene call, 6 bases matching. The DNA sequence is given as TGTGCCAGCACCCACGGCATACAGGGTGGGGAGCTGTTTTTT. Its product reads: CASTHGIQGGELFF. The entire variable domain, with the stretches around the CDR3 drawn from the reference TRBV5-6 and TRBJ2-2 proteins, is DAGVTQSPTHLIKTRGQQVTLRCSPKSGHDTVSWYQQALGQGPQFIFQYYEEEERQRGNFPDRFSGHQFPNYSSELNVNALLLGDSALYLCASTHGIQGGELFFGEGSRLTVL.